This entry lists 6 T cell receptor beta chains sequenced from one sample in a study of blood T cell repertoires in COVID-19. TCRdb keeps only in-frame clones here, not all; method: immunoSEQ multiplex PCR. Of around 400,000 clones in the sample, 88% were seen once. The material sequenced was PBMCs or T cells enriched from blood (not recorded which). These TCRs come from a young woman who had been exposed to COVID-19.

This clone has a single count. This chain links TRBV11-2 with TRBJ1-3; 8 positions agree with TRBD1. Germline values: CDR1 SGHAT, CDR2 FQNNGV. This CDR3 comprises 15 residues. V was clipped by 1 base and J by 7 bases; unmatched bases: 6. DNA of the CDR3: TGTGCCAGCAGCTTAGCCCCAGGGGGCGCGAACACCATATATTTT. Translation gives CASSLAPGGANTIYF.

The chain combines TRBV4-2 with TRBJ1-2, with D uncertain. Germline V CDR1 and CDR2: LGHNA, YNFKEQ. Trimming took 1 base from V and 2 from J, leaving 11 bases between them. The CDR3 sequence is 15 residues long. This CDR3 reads CASSQGQEWNYGYTF. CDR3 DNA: TGTGCCAGCAGCCAAGGGCAGGAATGGAACTATGGCTACACCTTC.

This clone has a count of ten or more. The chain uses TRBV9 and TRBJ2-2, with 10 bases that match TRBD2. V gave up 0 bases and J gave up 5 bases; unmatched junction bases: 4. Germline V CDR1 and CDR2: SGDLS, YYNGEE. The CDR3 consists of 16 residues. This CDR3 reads CASSVGASGGTGELFF. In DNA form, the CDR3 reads TGTGCCAGCAGCGTAGGAGCTAGCGGGGGTACCGGGGAGCTGTTTTTT.

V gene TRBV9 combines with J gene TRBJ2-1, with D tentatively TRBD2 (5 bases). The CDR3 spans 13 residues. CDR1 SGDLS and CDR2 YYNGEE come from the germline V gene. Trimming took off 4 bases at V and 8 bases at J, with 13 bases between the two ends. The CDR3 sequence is CASSFGLLDEQFF. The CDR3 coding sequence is TGTGCCAGCAGCTTCGGACTCCTGGATGAGCAGTTCTTC.

The CDR3: CASSFLGTGGDQPQHF. The DNA of the CDR3 is TGTGCCAGCAGTTTTCTTGGGACAGGGGGAGATCAGCCCCAGCATTTT. The V and J genes are TRBV28 and TRBJ1-5, with TRBD1 matching 11 bases. CDR1 is MDHEN and CDR2 is SYDVKM in the germline V gene. V lost 3 bases, J lost 5 bases, and 6 bases stayed unmatched. There are 16 residues in the CDR3. Together with reference TRBV28 and TRBJ1-5, the CDR3 gives the full variable domain: DVKVTQSSRYLVKRTGEKVFLECVQDMDHENMFWYRQDPGLGLRLIYFSYDVKMKEKGDIPEGYSVSREKKERFSLILESASTNQTSMYLCASSFLGTGGDQPQHFGDGTRLSIL.

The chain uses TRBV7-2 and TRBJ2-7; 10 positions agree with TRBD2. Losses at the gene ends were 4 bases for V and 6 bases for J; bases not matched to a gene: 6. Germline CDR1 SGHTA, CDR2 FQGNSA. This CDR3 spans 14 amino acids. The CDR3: CASSYGTSVSEQYF. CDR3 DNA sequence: TGTGCCAGCAGCTACGGGACTAGCGTTAGCGAGCAGTACTTC. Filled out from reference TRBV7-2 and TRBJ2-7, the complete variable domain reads GAGVSQSPSNKVTEKGKDVELRCDPISGHTALYWYRQSLGQGLEFLIYFQGNSAPDKSGLPSDRFSAERTGGSVSTLTIQRTQQEDSAVYLCASSYGTSVSEQYFGPGTRLTVT.